Listed below are T cell receptor beta chains from one sample, sequenced in a study of response to subunit inactivated influenza vaccine. MiXCR was run by TCRdb on the RT-PCR reads, yielding one entry per CDR3 protein. Of roughly 170,000 distinct CDR3 sequences listed, approximately 8.7% are singletons. Sequenced here: non-naive T cells sorted from PBMCs, sampled on the day of vaccination. These receptors all come from a man aged 45-60 years who received an inactivated influenza vaccine. CDR3s include the opening cysteine and the closing phenylalanine or tryptophan. A D gene is named only where the DNA matches it firmly. Clone size is given for some rows only: seen once, a few or many times, or a class if the clone is expanded.

clone_size: .
j_call: TRBJ2-2
v_call: TRBV7-9
d_call: TRBD2
cdr3_aa: CASSPSGSDTGELFF
cdr3_nt: TGTGCCAGCAGCCCTAGCGGGAGCGACACCGGGGAGCTGTTTTTT

clone_size: many
j_call: TRBJ2-7
v_call: TRBV9
d_call: .
cdr3_aa: CASSLGQISYEQYF
cdr3_nt: TGTGCCAGCAGCTTAGGACAGATTTCCTACGAGCAGTACTTC

clone_size: many
j_call: TRBJ2-5
v_call: TRBV5-1
d_call: TRBD1
cdr3_aa: CASSLGTGGETQYF
cdr3_nt: TGCGCCAGCAGCTTGGGGACAGGGGGAGAGACCCAGTACTTC

clone_size: many
j_call: TRBJ2-2
v_call: TRBV24-1
d_call: .
cdr3_aa: CATSYTGELFF
cdr3_nt: TGTGCCACCAGTTACACCGGGGAGCTGTTTTTT

clone_size: many
j_call: TRBJ1-2
v_call: TRBV20-1
d_call: .
cdr3_aa: CSARDRTYGYTF
cdr3_nt: TGCAGTGCTAGGGACAGAACCTATGGCTACACCTTC

clone_size: .
j_call: TRBJ2-7
v_call: TRBV28
d_call: .
cdr3_aa: CASRSMTVLGEQYF
cdr3_nt: TGTGCCAGCAGATCAATGACAGTACTCGGCGAGCAGTACTTC

clone_size: .
j_call: TRBJ2-5
v_call: TRBV28
d_call: TRBD2
cdr3_aa: CASSLTSGSLSETQYF
cdr3_nt: TGTGCCAGCAGTCTGACTAGCGGGAGTTTATCAGAGACCCAGTACTTC

clone_size: .
j_call: TRBJ2-5
v_call: TRBV28
d_call: .
cdr3_aa: CASSLGIRETQYF
cdr3_nt: TGTGCCAGCAGTTTGGGGATTCGGGAGACCCAGTACTTC

clone_size: .
j_call: TRBJ1-6
v_call: TRBV30
d_call: TRBD1
cdr3_aa: CAWRTTGESSPLHF
cdr3_nt: TGTGCCTGGCGAACGACAGGGGAGAGTTCACCCCTCCACTTT

clone_size: .
j_call: TRBJ2-1
v_call: TRBV7-2
d_call: .
cdr3_aa: CASSLDPGGEQFF
cdr3_nt: TGTGCCAGCAGCTTAGATCCGGGTGGCGAGCAGTTCTTC

clone_size: .
j_call: TRBJ2-3
v_call: TRBV19
d_call: .
cdr3_aa: CASSPAGLAGGGTQYF
cdr3_nt: TGTGCCAGTAGTCCGGCGGGTCTAGCCGGCGGTGGTACGCAGTATTTT

clone_size: .
j_call: TRBJ2-7
v_call: TRBV4-1
d_call: .
cdr3_aa: CASSQAKVEGFTYEQYF
cdr3_nt: TGCGCCAGCAGCCAAGCTAAAGTGGAGGGGTTCACCTACGAGCAGTACTTC

clone_size: many
j_call: TRBJ1-1
v_call: TRBV12-3/TRBV12-4
d_call: .
cdr3_aa: CASTPRRTNTEAFF
cdr3_nt: TGTGCCAGCACCCCCCGGCGGACGAACACTGAAGCTTTCTTT

clone_size: .
j_call: TRBJ2-4
v_call: TRBV5-1
d_call: .
cdr3_aa: CASSFEGNIQYF
cdr3_nt: TGCGCCAGCAGCTTTGAGGGAAACATTCAGTACTTC

clone_size: .
j_call: TRBJ1-4
v_call: TRBV20-1
d_call: TRBD1
cdr3_aa: CSAAQTGSEKLFF
cdr3_nt: TGCAGTGCTGCCCAGACAGGGAGTGAAAAACTGTTTTTT

clone_size: .
j_call: TRBJ1-6
v_call: TRBV28
d_call: .
cdr3_aa: CASSLMGTYNSPLHF
cdr3_nt: TGTGCCAGCAGTTTGATGGGAACATATAATTCACCCCTCCACTTT

clone_size: .
j_call: TRBJ2-7
v_call: TRBV30
d_call: .
cdr3_aa: CAWSSMAGPDF
cdr3_nt: TGTGCCTGGAGTTCTATGGCAGGGCCGGACTTC

clone_size: many
j_call: TRBJ2-2
v_call: TRBV12-3/TRBV12-4
d_call: TRBD2
cdr3_aa: CASSFLAGAGELFF
cdr3_nt: TGTGCCAGCAGTTTTCTAGCGGGAGCCGGGGAGCTGTTTTTT

clone_size: .
j_call: TRBJ2-7
v_call: TRBV7-9
d_call: .
cdr3_aa: CASRLGATPSYEQYF
cdr3_nt: TGTGCCAGCAGACTAGGGGCGACACCATCCTACGAGCAGTACTTC

clone_size: .
j_call: TRBJ2-1
v_call: TRBV11-2
d_call: .
cdr3_aa: CASSLVVSSYNEQFF
cdr3_nt: TGTGCCAGCAGCTTAGTGGTTAGCTCCTACAATGAGCAGTTCTTC

clone_size: .
j_call: TRBJ2-7
v_call: TRBV3-1
d_call: TRBD1
cdr3_aa: CASSLLRQGAADEQYF
cdr3_nt: TGTGCCAGCAGCCTTCTAAGACAGGGGGCTGCGGACGAGCAGTACTTC

clone_size: .
j_call: TRBJ2-3
v_call: TRBV12-3/TRBV12-4
d_call: TRBD2
cdr3_aa: CASRTRWLAGADTQYF
cdr3_nt: TGTGCCAGCAGGACCCGGTGGCTAGCGGGAGCAGATACGCAGTATTTT

clone_size: .
j_call: TRBJ2-7
v_call: TRBV7-2
d_call: TRBD2
cdr3_aa: CASSFFGSGGDEQYF
cdr3_nt: TGTGCCAGCAGCTTCTTTGGTAGCGGGGGCGACGAGCAGTACTTC

clone_size: .
j_call: TRBJ2-1
v_call: TRBV29-1
d_call: TRBD2
cdr3_aa: CSVVERGGYNEQFF
cdr3_nt: TGCAGCGTTGTGGAGCGGGGGGGGTACAATGAGCAGTTCTTC

clone_size: .
j_call: TRBJ2-1
v_call: TRBV11-2
d_call: TRBD2
cdr3_aa: CASSSGTGGIGDEQFF
cdr3_nt: TGTGCCAGCAGCTCCGGCACGGGGGGGATAGGTGATGAGCAGTTCTTC

clone_size: .
j_call: TRBJ2-7
v_call: TRBV27
d_call: .
cdr3_aa: CASRKGYEQYF
cdr3_nt: TGTGCCAGCAGAAAGGGATACGAGCAGTACTTC

clone_size: many
j_call: TRBJ1-1
v_call: TRBV6-2/TRBV6-3
d_call: .
cdr3_aa: CASSYMLLNTEAFF
cdr3_nt: TGTGCCAGCAGTTACATGTTGCTGAACACTGAAGCTTTCTTT

clone_size: .
j_call: TRBJ2-3
v_call: TRBV5-5
d_call: .
cdr3_aa: CASSLRAGGQSAQYF
cdr3_nt: TGTGCCAGCAGCTTGAGGGCGGGGGGACAGTCGGCGCAGTATTTT

clone_size: few
j_call: TRBJ1-5
v_call: TRBV6-2/TRBV6-3
d_call: .
cdr3_aa: CASSQGRYQPQHF
cdr3_nt: TGTGCCAGCAGTCAGGGACGGTATCAGCCCCAGCATTTT

clone_size: .
j_call: TRBJ1-4
v_call: TRBV10-3
d_call: .
cdr3_aa: CAISPAAHNEKLFF
cdr3_nt: TGTGCCATCAGTCCGGCAGCCCATAATGAAAAACTGTTTTTT

clone_size: .
j_call: TRBJ2-1
v_call: TRBV29-1
d_call: TRBD2
cdr3_aa: CSVVLAVYNEQFF
cdr3_nt: TGCAGCGTTGTACTAGCGGTCTACAATGAGCAGTTCTTC

clone_size: few
j_call: TRBJ2-5
v_call: TRBV29-1
d_call: TRBD1
cdr3_aa: CSVDRVQETQYF
cdr3_nt: TGTAGCGTGGACAGGGTTCAAGAGACCCAGTACTTC

clone_size: .
j_call: TRBJ1-2
v_call: TRBV10-3
d_call: .
cdr3_aa: CAISPSRDTALYGYTF
cdr3_nt: TGTGCCATCAGCCCATCCAGGGACACAGCGCTCTATGGCTACACCTTC

clone_size: few
j_call: TRBJ2-5
v_call: TRBV5-5
d_call: .
cdr3_aa: CASSSGTAQETQYF
cdr3_nt: TGTGCCAGCAGCTCCGGGACGGCTCAAGAGACCCAGTACTTC

clone_size: few
j_call: TRBJ1-4
v_call: TRBV9
d_call: .
cdr3_aa: CASSVGGNEKLFF
cdr3_nt: TGTGCCAGCAGCGTAGGAGGGAATGAAAAACTGTTTTTT

clone_size: many
j_call: TRBJ1-6
v_call: TRBV25-1
d_call: .
cdr3_aa: CASSDFSGARGSPLHF
cdr3_nt: TGTGCCAGCAGTGACTTTAGCGGGGCGCGGGGGTCACCCCTCCACTTT

clone_size: few
j_call: TRBJ1-3
v_call: TRBV5-5
d_call: .
cdr3_aa: CASSLEGNTIYF
cdr3_nt: TGTGCCAGCAGCTTAGAGGGGAACACCATATATTTT

clone_size: .
j_call: TRBJ2-1
v_call: TRBV5-6
d_call: TRBD2
cdr3_aa: CASSSTGTSGGASYNEQFF
cdr3_nt: TGTGCCAGCAGCTCCACCGGGACTAGCGGGGGGGCCTCGTACAATGAGCAGTTCTTC

clone_size: many
j_call: TRBJ1-1
v_call: TRBV7-6
d_call: .
cdr3_aa: CASSLEQNTEAFF
cdr3_nt: TGTGCCAGCAGCTTAGAGCAGAACACTGAAGCTTTCTTT

clone_size: .
j_call: TRBJ2-2
v_call: TRBV12-3/TRBV12-4
d_call: TRBD2
cdr3_aa: CASSFQAGDGTGELFF
cdr3_nt: TGTGCCAGCAGTTTTCAGGCGGGAGACGGAACCGGGGAGCTGTTTTTT

clone_size: once
j_call: TRBJ1-1
v_call: TRBV5-5
d_call: .
cdr3_aa: CASSLPTGGNTQAFF
cdr3_nt: TGTGCCAGCAGCTTGCCTACTGGAGGGAACACTCAAGCTTTCTTT

clone_size: .
j_call: TRBJ2-7
v_call: TRBV6-1
d_call: .
cdr3_aa: CASISGHLSSYEQYF
cdr3_nt: TGTGCCAGCATCTCGGGACACCTTAGCTCCTACGAGCAGTACTTC

clone_size: many
j_call: TRBJ1-1
v_call: TRBV10-3
d_call: TRBD1
cdr3_aa: CATNRGLDTEAFF
cdr3_nt: TGTGCCACGAACAGGGGTTTGGACACTGAAGCTTTCTTT

clone_size: .
j_call: TRBJ2-3
v_call: TRBV3-1
d_call: .
cdr3_aa: CASSQDLSGHSPDTQYF
cdr3_nt: TGTGCCAGCAGCCAAGACCTCTCGGGACATTCCCCAGATACGCAGTATTTT

clone_size: many
j_call: TRBJ2-1
v_call: TRBV12-3/TRBV12-4
d_call: TRBD1
cdr3_aa: CASSLGTAEQFF
cdr3_nt: TGTGCCAGCAGTCTCGGGACAGCTGAGCAGTTCTTC

clone_size: .
j_call: TRBJ2-1
v_call: TRBV28
d_call: .
cdr3_aa: CAIGQSSYNEQFF
cdr3_nt: TGTGCCATAGGACAGAGCTCCTACAATGAGCAGTTCTTC

clone_size: .
j_call: TRBJ1-3
v_call: TRBV30
d_call: .
cdr3_aa: CAWTPMASGNTIYF
cdr3_nt: TGTGCCTGGACACCGATGGCTTCTGGAAACACCATATATTTT